Shown below are 31 T cell receptor beta chains from a single sample sequenced in a study of blood T cell repertoires in COVID-19. Assay used: immunoSEQ multiplex PCR; TCRdb lists only in-frame clones, some missing. The data contain about 190,000 clones, roughly 86% of them seen just once; the ten biggest clones take up about 3%. Material: peripheral blood. The origin of the receptors is a man aged 40-50 years with active or convalescent COVID-19.

This chain links TRBV19 with TRBJ1-2; no clear D gene. Germline CDR1 and CDR2: LNHDA and SQIVND (reference sequence). The CDR3 has 11 residues. V shed 7 bases and J shed 6 bases, with 9 bases lying between them. CDR3 coding DNA: TGTGCCAGTATCAAAAGAGATGGCTACACCTTC. Translating it yields CASIKRDGYTF.

The rearrangement joins TRBV4-2 to TRBJ2-6; D may be TRBD2 (6 bases). This CDR3 contains 16 residues. The V gene's germline CDR1 is LGHNA and CDR2 YNFKEQ. V was clipped by 1 base and J by 4 bases, with 11 bases between them. The CDR3, as DNA: TGTGCCAGCAGCCAAGGACTAGGGTACGGGGCCAACGTCCTGACTTTC. It encodes CASSQGLGYGANVLTF.

V and J are TRBV12-3 or TRBV12-4 and TRBJ1-2; the D gene is possibly TRBD1 (5 bases). V gave up 5 bases and J gave up 4 bases, with 8 bases separating them. CDR3 length equals 12 residues. CDR3 in amino acids: CASSRTTYGYTF. CDR3 in DNA: TGTGCCAGCAGTCGGACAACCTATGGCTACACCTTC.

The J gene is TRBJ2-2, the V gene TRBV7-2, with a tentative D call TRBD2 (5 bases). The germline gives CDR1 SGHTA, CDR2 FQGNSA. The CDR3 contains 14 residues. V dropped 3 bases and J dropped 3 bases, with 8 bases sitting between them. The CDR3 reads CASSFTRDTGELFF. The CDR3 DNA reads as TGTGCCAGCAGCTTTACTAGGGACACCGGGGAGCTGTTTTTT.

A few counts support this clone. The junction shows a germline mismatch at one end, possibly a read error. The rearrangement uses TRBV29-1 and TRBJ2-7; D might be TRBD1 (6 bases). The CDR3 has 14 amino acids. The germline V gene has CDR1 SQVTM and CDR2 ANQGSEA. The CDR3, as DNA: TGCAGCGCTGAAGCTGGGAAGGGACACTACGAGCAGTACTTC. Its protein is CSAEAGKGHYEQYF.

The chain employs TRBV4-1 and TRBJ2-3, with TRBD1 matching over 10 bases. The CDR3 runs to 15 residues. J lost 6 bases, V lost 4 bases, and 7 bases had no gene match. Germline V gives CDR1 MGHRA, CDR2 YSYEKL. The CDR3 is CASSLADRGSDTQYF. As DNA, the CDR3 is TGCGCCAGCAGCCTGGCGGACAGGGGGTCGGATACGCAGTATTTT.

This clone is termed medium-sized. This sequence joins TRBV7-9 and TRBJ2-7, with TRBD2 as a possible D gene (6 bases). CDR1 and CDR2 (germline): SEHNR, FQNEAQ (reference sequence). The CDR3 runs 14 residues. V lost 3 bases and J lost 1, with 10 bases in between. This CDR3 is CASSLEGSSYEQYF. The DNA of the CDR3 is TGTGCCAGCAGCTTGGAGGGGAGTTCCTACGAGCAGTACTTC.

The rearrangement links TRBV15 to TRBJ2-5; TRBD1 matches at 9 bases. Germline CDR1 LNHNV, CDR2 YYDKDF (reference sequence). The V gene end was trimmed by 0 bases and the J gene end by 5 bases; junction bases not matched to a gene: 4. This CDR3 has 15 amino acids. The CDR3 region is CATSRETGGWETQYF. The DNA for the CDR3 is TGTGCCACCAGCAGAGAAACAGGGGGCTGGGAGACCCAGTACTTC. The variable domain in full, with the rest retrieved from reference TRBV15 and TRBJ2-5, is DAMVIQNPRYQVTQFGKPVTLSCSQTLNHNVMYWYQQKSSQAPKLLFHYYDKDFNNEADTPDNFQSRRPNTSFCFLDIRSPGLGDTAMYLCATSRETGGWETQYFGPGTRLLVL.

V gene TRBV5-4 combines with J gene TRBJ2-5, with 8 bases matching TRBD2. V lost 4 bases and J lost 1; bases outside the gene matches: 0. Per the germline V gene, CDR1 is SGHNT and CDR2 is YYREEE (reference sequence). There are 13 residues in the CDR3. This CDR3 is CASSGTSQETQYF. The DNA for the CDR3 is TGTGCCAGCAGCGGGACTAGCCAAGAGACCCAGTACTTC.

The rearrangement uses TRBV28 and TRBJ1-4, with D uncertain. This CDR3 has 14 amino acids. V was trimmed by 2 bases and J by 7 bases, leaving 11 bases between them. The V gene's germline CDR1 is MDHEN and CDR2 SYDVKM. CDR3 coding DNA: TGTGCCAGCAGTTTAACCGGGTCGGGTGAAAAACTGTTTTTT. It yields the protein CASSLTGSGEKLFF.

This chain joins TRBV10-3 and TRBJ2-6, with TRBD2 as a possible D gene (5 bases). Trimming cost V 0 bases and J 0 bases, with 12 bases left between them. CDR1 is ENHRY, CDR2 SYGVKD, per germline. The CDR3 runs 18 residues. The CDR3 here is CAISESRGIGSGANVLTF. CDR3 nucleotides: TGTGCCATCAGTGAGTCGAGAGGGATTGGCTCTGGGGCCAACGTCCTGACTTTC.

V gene TRBV25-1 combines with J gene TRBJ1-1; perhaps TRBD1 as D (5 bases). The ends were cut back, 5 bases at V and 6 bases at J, with 16 bases in the middle. Germline CDR1 and CDR2: MGHDK and SYGVNS. The CDR3 sequence is 14 residues long. In nucleotides, the CDR3 is TGTGCCAGCAGTCCTAATTTGGGGGGTGCTGAAGCTTTCTTT. Protein sequence: CASSPNLGGAEAFF.

V usage is TRBV7-8 and J usage is TRBJ2-3; 10 nucleotides agree with TRBD2. Germline V gene data show CDR1 as SGHVS and CDR2 as FQNEAQ. Trimming removed 4 bases from V and 5 bases from J; junction bases left unmatched: 9. There are 16 residues in the CDR3. CDR3 region: CASSSYRSGGVDTQYF. DNA of the CDR3: TGTGCCAGCAGCTCGTACCGGAGCGGGGGGGTAGATACGCAGTATTTT.

This sequence joins TRBV30 and TRBJ1-2, with D unresolved. The CDR3 spans 13 residues. The germline V gene encodes CDR1 GTSNPN and CDR2 SVGIG (reference sequence). Between the trimmed V and J ends, which lost 2 bases and 7 bases, there was a span of 14 bases. The DNA of the CDR3 is TGTGCCTGGAGTTTTGGTACGTCGGGTGGCTACACCTTC. Its translation is CAWSFGTSGGYTF.

DNA for the CDR3: TGTGCCATCACTGGACAGGGGGACTATGGCTACACCTTC. It specifies CAITGQGDYGYTF. This rearrangement joins TRBV10-3 to TRBJ1-2, with 10 bases matching TRBD1. Looked up from germline, CDR1 is ENHRY and CDR2 is SYGVKD. The V and J ends lost 7 bases and 3 bases, in that order; junction bases with no gene match: 2. The CDR3 extends over 13 amino acids.

This chain connects TRBV10-3 to TRBJ2-2; D might be TRBD2 (6 bases). This CDR3 has 13 amino acids. The V end lost 6 bases, the J end lost 3 bases, and 8 bases lay between the germline ends. Looked up from germline, CDR1 is ENHRY and CDR2 is SYGVKD. CDR3 amino acids: CAISRGDTGELFF. As DNA, the CDR3 is TGTGCCATCAGCCGCGGGGACACCGGGGAGCTGTTTTTT.

The chain joins TRBV7-9 to TRBJ2-1; TRBD1 matches 8 bases. This CDR3 comprises 15 residues. Losses at the gene ends were 5 bases for V and 1 base for J; bases not matched to a gene: 4. Germline-derived CDR1 and CDR2 are SEHNR and FQNEAQ (reference sequence). CDR3: CASSMTGDSYNEQFF. Written as DNA, the CDR3 is TGTGCCAGCAGCATGACAGGGGATTCCTACAATGAGCAGTTCTTC.

This clone showed up just a few times. The chain joins TRBV29-1 to TRBJ1-3; D is unresolved. This CDR3 comprises 12 residues. V lost 4 bases and J lost 3, with 7 bases in between. Germline V gives CDR1 SQVTM, CDR2 ANQGSEA. The CDR3 loop reads CSVGGGGNTIYF. The CDR3 nucleotides are TGCAGCGTTGGGGGAGGTGGAAACACCATATATTTT.

CDR3 DNA: TGCGCCAGCTCTGGGACATTCCCCTACGAGCAGTACTTC. It is translated as CASSGTFPYEQYF. J is TRBJ2-7 and V is TRBV5-1; a possible D gene is TRBD1 (6 bases). The CDR3 loop spans 13 amino acids. Trimming cost V 7 bases and J 2 bases, with 13 bases left between them. The germline gives CDR1 SGHRS, CDR2 YFSETQ.

The chain combines TRBV27 with TRBJ2-7; D might be TRBD1 (5 bases). Germline CDR1 MNHEY, CDR2 SMNVEV (reference sequence). The V end was cut by 10 bases, the J end by 3 bases, with 16 bases between. The CDR3 loop spans 13 amino acids. The CDR3: CAKPPRADYEQYF. CDR3 bases: TGTGCCAAACCACCCAGGGCGGACTACGAGCAGTACTTC.

The chain is built from TRBV6-5 and TRBJ2-7; 14 bases fit TRBD2. Germline trimming cut 4 bases from V and 4 bases from J; bases unmatched to any gene: 3. Looked up from germline, CDR1 is MNHEY and CDR2 is SVGAGI. The CDR3 covers 15 residues. Here the CDR3 reads CASSSTSGGEYEQYF. The CDR3 nucleotides read TGTGCCAGCAGTTCGACTAGCGGGGGGGAATACGAGCAGTACTTC.

The chain links TRBV28 to TRBJ2-3; D possibly corresponds to TRBD2 (6 bases). Germline CDR1 is MDHEN and CDR2 is SYDVKM. The CDR3 spans 15 residues. Trimming stripped 7 bases from V and 6 bases from J, with 20 bases between. The CDR3 region is CASIGRGREVDTQYF. The CDR3 DNA reads as TGTGCCAGCATTGGAAGGGGCAGGGAGGTGGATACGCAGTATTTT.

The CDR3 bases are TGCGCCAGCTCACCAGGGACAGGGAATGAAAAACTGTTTTTT. Amino acid sequence: CASSPGTGNEKLFF. The chain couples TRBV10-2 to TRBJ1-4, with TRBD1 matching over 9 bases. The CDR3 has 14 amino acids. The junction had 6 bases not matched to a gene; V was cut back by 8 bases and J by 5 bases. CDR1 is WSHSY, CDR2 SAAADI, per germline.

The chain uses TRBV6-1 and TRBJ1-1, with D uncertain. V dropped 2 bases and J dropped 4 bases, with 8 bases sitting between them. CDR1 MNHNS and CDR2 SASEGT come from the germline V gene. The length of the CDR3 is 13 residues. Written as DNA, the CDR3 is TGTGCCAGCAGTGAATCGCCGAGCACTGAAGCTTTCTTT. Its protein is CASSESPSTEAFF.

The rearrangement joins TRBV30 to TRBJ1-5, with unresolved D. Trimming took 0 bases from V and 3 from J, leaving 3 bases between them. The CDR3 is made up of 12 amino acids. In germline, CDR1 is GTSNPN, CDR2 SVGIG (reference sequence). This chain's CDR3 is CAWSVFNQPQHF. The CDR3 nucleotides read TGTGCCTGGAGTGTCTTCAATCAGCCCCAGCATTTT. Full variable domain (remainder filled in from reference TRBV30 and TRBJ1-5): SQTIHQWPATLVQPVGSPLSLECTVEGTSNPNLYWYRQAAGRGLQLLFYSVGIGQISSEVPQNLSASRPQDRQFILSSKKLLLSDSGFYLCAWSVFNQPQHFGDGTRLSIL.

This chain uses TRBV28 with TRBJ2-3; 14 bases line up with TRBD2. Germline CDR1 is MDHEN and CDR2 is SYDVKM. With V trimmed by 7 bases and J by 5 bases, 14 bases remained unmatched. The CDR3 covers 18 residues. The CDR3 sequence is CASTQTSGGAGGIDTQYF. The CDR3 DNA reads TGTGCCAGCACCCAGACTAGCGGGGGGGCCGGGGGTATAGATACGCAGTATTTT. The full variable domain, rest sourced from reference TRBV28 and TRBJ2-3, is DVKVTQSSRYLVKRTGEKVFLECVQDMDHENMFWYRQDPGLGLRLIYFSYDVKMKEKGDIPEGYSVSREKKERFSLILESASTNQTSMYLCASTQTSGGAGGIDTQYFGPGTRLTVL.

The chain couples TRBV3-1 (or the pseudogene TRBV3-2) to TRBJ2-5; D perhaps matches TRBD1 (6 bases). This CDR3 contains 13 residues. Trimming cost V 3 bases and J 5 bases, with 10 bases left between them. Germline values: CDR1 LGHDT, CDR2 YNNKEL (reference sequence). The CDR3 nucleotides read TGTGCCAGCAGCCATCAGGGGCTTGAGACCCAGTACTTC. Protein: CASSHQGLETQYF.

The chain couples TRBV4-1 to TRBJ2-5; TRBD2 matches at 11 bases. Germline CDR1 reads MGHRA; CDR2 reads YSYEKL. J lost 5 bases, V lost 4 bases, and 12 bases had no gene match. The CDR3 has 17 residues. The CDR3 here is CASSRASSGGAWETQYF. CDR3 coding DNA: TGCGCCAGCAGCCGGGCGAGTAGCGGGGGGGCCTGGGAGACCCAGTACTTC.

V usage is TRBV27 and J usage is TRBJ1-2; TRBD1 matches 7 bases. The CDR3 has 14 residues. Germline V lookup: CDR1 MNHEY, CDR2 SMNVEV (reference sequence). With 3 bases clipped from V and 1 base from J, the junction kept 2 bases outside the gene matches. DNA for the CDR3: TGTGCCAGCAGTTTTGGGACAGATAACTATGGCTACACCTTC. Encoded protein: CASSFGTDNYGYTF.

This chain connects TRBV5-1 to TRBJ1-1; D perhaps matches TRBD1 (6 bases). The V end lost 0 bases, the J end lost 5 bases, and 11 bases lay between the germline ends. CDR3 length: 14 amino acids. Germline loops: CDR1 SGHRS, CDR2 YFSETQ. The DNA for the CDR3 is TGCGCCAGCAGCTTGGTCGGTACAGGGACTGAAGCTTTCTTT. Its protein is CASSLVGTGTEAFF. The entire variable domain, with the rest obtained from reference TRBV5-1 and TRBJ1-1, is as follows: KAGVTQTPRYLIKTRGQQVTLSCSPISGHRSVSWYQQTPGQGLQFLFEYFSETQRNKGNFPGRFSGRQFSNSRSEMNVSTLELGDSALYLCASSLVGTGTEAFFGQGTRLTVV.

The chain combines TRBV19 with TRBJ2-2; TRBD1 matches 11 bases. V dropped 7 bases and J dropped 4; count of bases not matched to a gene: 2. CDR1 LNHDA and CDR2 SQIVND come from the germline V gene (reference sequence). This CDR3 is 14 amino acids long. CDR3 in amino acids: CASTGTGGTGELFF. In DNA form, the CDR3 reads TGTGCCAGTACCGGGACAGGGGGCACCGGGGAGCTGTTTTTT.